A selection of T cell receptor beta chains follows, all from one sample in a study of response to subunit inactivated influenza vaccine. TCRdb re-called the RT-PCR reads with MiXCR, one entry per CDR3 protein. There are roughly 290,000 distinct CDR3 sequences in the sample; roughly a fifth occur only once, and approximately 10% lies in the top ten. The specimen comprised PBMCs from blood, sampled about 19 months after vaccination. These receptors came from a man aged 50 to 69 who received an inactivated influenza vaccine. The CDR3 runs from the conserved cysteine through the conserved F or W. Fields, in order: J gene, clone size, V gene, D gene, CDR3 DNA, CDR3 protein. D genes are given only for firm matches. Clone size is given for some rows only: seen once, a few or many times, or a class if the clone is expanded.

TRBJ2-3	-	TRBV20-1	TRBD2	TGCAGTGCTCCACGGCGTAGCGGGAGCACAGATACGCAGTATTTT	CSAPRRSGSTDTQYF
TRBJ1-3	many	TRBV4-3	-	TGCGCCAGCAGCCAAGAAGGTATAGGACAGAGAAGAAACACCATATATTTT	CASSQEGIGQRRNTIYF
TRBJ1-1	-	TRBV20-1	-	TGCAGTGCTAGTGAGCAGAACACTGAAGCTTTCTTT	CSASEQNTEAFF
TRBJ1-1	few	TRBV20-1	-	TGCAGTGGCACGCGGCGGGGGCAAAAAGCTTTCTTT	CSGTRRGQKAFF
TRBJ2-1	-	TRBV9	-	TGTGCCAGCAGCGTAGAAGGCTTGAGCTCCTACAATGAGCAGTTCTTC	CASSVEGLSSYNEQFF
TRBJ1-5	-	TRBV24-1	-	TGTGCCACCAGTGACCGTAGGAGTCAGCCCCAGCATTTT	CATSDRRSQPQHF
TRBJ2-4	-	TRBV4-2	-	TGTGCCAGCAGCCAAGATCTGCAGGGGAGCAAAAACATTCAGTACTTC	CASSQDLQGSKNIQYF
TRBJ1-4	few	TRBV7-8	-	TGTGCCAGCAGCCCGTGGACAGAGTTGTTGGCAACTAATGAAAAACTGTTTTTT	CASSPWTELLATNEKLFF
TRBJ2-5	-	TRBV12-3/TRBV12-4	TRBD2	TGTGCCAGCAGTCGACTAGCGGGAGTACAAGAGACCCAGTACTTC	CASSRLAGVQETQYF
TRBJ2-3	-	TRBV25-1	-	TGTGCCAGCAAGACAGTTAGCACAGATACGCAGTATTTT	CASKTVSTDTQYF
TRBJ2-4	many	TRBV3-1	-	TGTGCCAGCAGCCAATCCCCGGCCCCAGGGGTGAACATTCAGTACTTC	CASSQSPAPGVNIQYF
TRBJ1-1	few	TRBV30	TRBD1	TGTGCCTGGAGTTTATATTTTGAACAGGGGTGGAACACTGAAGCTTTCTTT	CAWSLYFEQGWNTEAFF
TRBJ1-5	few	TRBV7-2	-	TGTGCCAGCAGCCCCAACAGCCTCAATCAGCCCCAGCATTTT	CASSPNSLNQPQHF
TRBJ1-2	few	TRBV12-3/TRBV12-4	TRBD1	TGTGCCAGCGACAGGGGAAACTATGGCTACACCTTC	CASDRGNYGYTF
TRBJ2-1	-	TRBV5-1	TRBD2	TGCGCCAGCAGCCATAATATAGCGGGGGGCTCCTACAATGAGCAGTTCTTC	CASSHNIAGGSYNEQFF
TRBJ2-7	-	TRBV28	-	TGTGCCAGCAGTATGGGGAACGGGTCTGGGGAGCAGTACTTC	CASSMGNGSGEQYF
TRBJ2-1	few	TRBV29-1	-	TGCAGCGTTGATCCCACCGGGGACACCGCCTACAATGAGCAGTTCTTC	CSVDPTGDTAYNEQFF
TRBJ2-1	-	TRBV29-1	-	TGCAGCGTGGGACCGGATAGTCCTTTGAATGAGCAGTTCTTC	CSVGPDSPLNEQFF
TRBJ2-3	few	TRBV4-1	TRBD1	TGCGCCAGCAGCATCAGGGGGCGGACAGATACGCAGTATTTT	CASSIRGRTDTQYF
TRBJ1-1	many	TRBV5-8	TRBD1	TGTGCCAGCATCCTAACAGGGGGCAGGAACACTGAAGCTTTCTTT	CASILTGGRNTEAFF
TRBJ1-1	many	TRBV7-2	-	TGTGCCAGCAGCTCTAGGCTAAGGCCTTTCTTT	CASSSRLRPFF
TRBJ2-1	-	TRBV12-3/TRBV12-4	-	TGTGCCAGCAGACCCACGGGGGGCCTCCGCGAGCAGTTCTTC	CASRPTGGLREQFF
TRBJ2-3	-	TRBV6-2/TRBV6-3	TRBD2	TGTGCCAGCAATTACCGACTAGCGGGAGGGCCAACAGATACGCAGTATTTT	CASNYRLAGGPTDTQYF
TRBJ1-6	many	TRBV10-3	TRBD1	TGTGCCATCAGTGAGTCAGGGACAGGGGATTCACCCCTCCACTTT	CAISESGTGDSPLHF
TRBJ2-7	-	TRBV4-2	-	TGTGCCAGCAGCCGGTTTGAGTCTCAGTGGCAGTACTTC	CASSRFESQWQYF
TRBJ1-4	few	TRBV20-1	-	TGCAGTGCTAGAGGTCGGAGTGGTCAGCGTCCAGGAGTTGATGAAAAACTGTTTTTT	CSARGRSGQRPGVDEKLFF
TRBJ2-7	-	TRBV4-1	-	TGCGCCAGCAGCCCAGGGGATTCCCCCTACGAGCAGTACTTC	CASSPGDSPYEQYF
TRBJ1-2	few	TRBV12-3/TRBV12-4	-	TGTGCCAGCAGTTTCAACAGCCTACAGCTCTTC	CASSFNSLQLF
TRBJ1-6	few	TRBV12-3/TRBV12-4	TRBD1	TGTGCCAGCAGTTTAGCCGGGACAGGGAGGGCACCCCTCCACTTT	CASSLAGTGRAPLHF
TRBJ2-1	-	TRBV13	-	TGTGCCAGCAGCCCTGGGACCTACAATGAGCAGTTCTTC	CASSPGTYNEQFF
TRBJ2-1	many	TRBV7-3	-	TGTGCCAGCAGCTTCACAGGGATCAATGAGCAGTTCTTC	CASSFTGINEQFF
TRBJ1-3	-	TRBV20-1	-	TGCAGTGCTAGAGGGGGGCCCGGAAACACCATATATTTT	CSARGGPGNTIYF
TRBJ2-1	few	TRBV4-3	-	TGCGCCAGCAGCCAAGCCCACTCAGGCCTGTACAATGAGCAGTTCTTC	CASSQAHSGLYNEQFF
TRBJ2-1	-	TRBV14	-	TGTGCCAGCAGCCAAGATAGGGGGGCAGTCTACAATGAGCAGTTCTTC	CASSQDRGAVYNEQFF
TRBJ1-1	-	TRBV4-2	-	TGTGCCAGCAGCCTAGGTGGTTCCCTCACTGAAGCTTTCTTT	CASSLGGSLTEAFF
TRBJ2-2	-	TRBV4-3	-	TGCGCCAGCAGCTACCAACTGGCCATGAACACCGGGGAGCTGTTTTTT	CASSYQLAMNTGELFF
TRBJ1-5	many	TRBV7-8	-	TGTGCCAGCAGCTTAGGGACAATTCTCGGCAATCAGCCCCAGCATTTT	CASSLGTILGNQPQHF
TRBJ2-3	few	TRBV20-1	TRBD1	TGCAGTGCTACTCTCGGACAGGTACTCCTCACAGATACGCAGTATTTT	CSATLGQVLLTDTQYF
TRBJ1-5	-	TRBV6-5	TRBD1	TGTGCCAGCAGTTACAGGGGGCCAGGGGTCAATCAGCCCCAGCATTTT	CASSYRGPGVNQPQHF
TRBJ2-3	few	TRBV28	TRBD2	TGTGCCAGCAGTTACCCGGGACTAGCGGGAGCAGGAGCAGATACGCAGTATTTT	CASSYPGLAGAGADTQYF
TRBJ2-1	few	TRBV25-1	TRBD2	TGTGCCAGCAGAGTCGGGGGGAACCTAAATGAGCAGTTCTTC	CASRVGGNLNEQFF
TRBJ2-5	once	TRBV7-2	-	TGTGCCAGCAGGTCAGGGGTTTTAGAGACCCAGTACTTC	CASRSGVLETQYF
TRBJ1-2	few	TRBV29-1	TRBD1	TGCAGCGTCAACAGGGGGGGAAGCTATGGCTACACCTTC	CSVNRGGSYGYTF
TRBJ1-1	-	TRBV7-9	-	TGTGCCAGCAGTTCCGTCGGGGGCAAAACTGAAGCTTTCTTT	CASSSVGGKTEAFF
TRBJ2-7	-	TRBV20-1	-	TGCAGTGCTAGAGATCTCAGGGGATCCTACGAGCAGTACTTC	CSARDLRGSYEQYF
TRBJ2-7	-	TRBV4-2	-	TGTGCCAGCAGCCAGTTAACCGGGCACTACGAGCAGTACTTC	CASSQLTGHYEQYF
TRBJ2-1	-	TRBV18	TRBD2	TGTGCCAGCTCACCACCCTCCTGGGGAGGGACGATGTACTCCTACAATGAGCAGTTCTTC	CASSPPSWGGTMYSYNEQFF
TRBJ1-2	many	TRBV28	-	TGTGCCAGCAGCGGGCGGGACTATGGCTACACCTTC	CASSGRDYGYTF
TRBJ1-6	-	TRBV2	-	TGTGCCAGCAGAGATTCGGGGTTGGATAATTCACCCCTCCACTTT	CASRDSGLDNSPLHF
TRBJ1-3	few	TRBV7-2	TRBD1	TGTGCCAGCAGCTTAGGCCCGGACAGGGTTGGAAACACCATATATTTT	CASSLGPDRVGNTIYF
TRBJ2-7	-	TRBV14	-	TGTGCCAGCAGCCGTTATATTGACAGCGAGCAGTACTTC	CASSRYIDSEQYF
TRBJ2-1	few	TRBV6-5	TRBD2	TGTGCCAGCAGTTACTCGAGTAGTAGCGGGGGGATAATGAAGGAGTTCTTC	CASSYSSSSGGIMKEFF
TRBJ2-1	few	TRBV6-5	-	TGTGCCAGCAGTTACCCACTAGAAAGCAATGAGCAGTTCTTC	CASSYPLESNEQFF
TRBJ2-2	few	TRBV7-3	TRBD2	TGTGCCAGCAGCATGGACATAGGACTAGCGGGAGAACCGAACACCGGGGAGCTGTTTTTT	CASSMDIGLAGEPNTGELFF
TRBJ1-6	-	TRBV12-3/TRBV12-4	TRBD1	TGTGCCAGCAGATCAACAACAGGGGATTCCTATAATTCACCCCTCCACTTT	CASRSTTGDSYNSPLHF
TRBJ2-4	-	TRBV7-2	-	TGTGCCAGCAGCCCCGGGACTTTGGGCAAAAACATTCAGTACTTC	CASSPGTLGKNIQYF
TRBJ2-7	-	TRBV29-1	TRBD2	TGCAGCGTAGGGGAGACTAGCGACTCCTACGAGCAGTACTTC	CSVGETSDSYEQYF
TRBJ1-4	-	TRBV7-2	TRBD1	TGTGCCAGCAGACCGGGACAGGGGAATGAAAAACTGTTTTTT	CASRPGQGNEKLFF
TRBJ2-2	-	TRBV5-1	TRBD2	TGCGCCAGCGGGACTAGCGGGAGAGCGGACACCGGGGAGCTGTTTTTT	CASGTSGRADTGELFF
TRBJ1-1	few	TRBV5-1	-	TGCGCCAGCAGACCCGCCCAGTGGGGTGAAGCTTTCTTT	CASRPAQWGEAFF